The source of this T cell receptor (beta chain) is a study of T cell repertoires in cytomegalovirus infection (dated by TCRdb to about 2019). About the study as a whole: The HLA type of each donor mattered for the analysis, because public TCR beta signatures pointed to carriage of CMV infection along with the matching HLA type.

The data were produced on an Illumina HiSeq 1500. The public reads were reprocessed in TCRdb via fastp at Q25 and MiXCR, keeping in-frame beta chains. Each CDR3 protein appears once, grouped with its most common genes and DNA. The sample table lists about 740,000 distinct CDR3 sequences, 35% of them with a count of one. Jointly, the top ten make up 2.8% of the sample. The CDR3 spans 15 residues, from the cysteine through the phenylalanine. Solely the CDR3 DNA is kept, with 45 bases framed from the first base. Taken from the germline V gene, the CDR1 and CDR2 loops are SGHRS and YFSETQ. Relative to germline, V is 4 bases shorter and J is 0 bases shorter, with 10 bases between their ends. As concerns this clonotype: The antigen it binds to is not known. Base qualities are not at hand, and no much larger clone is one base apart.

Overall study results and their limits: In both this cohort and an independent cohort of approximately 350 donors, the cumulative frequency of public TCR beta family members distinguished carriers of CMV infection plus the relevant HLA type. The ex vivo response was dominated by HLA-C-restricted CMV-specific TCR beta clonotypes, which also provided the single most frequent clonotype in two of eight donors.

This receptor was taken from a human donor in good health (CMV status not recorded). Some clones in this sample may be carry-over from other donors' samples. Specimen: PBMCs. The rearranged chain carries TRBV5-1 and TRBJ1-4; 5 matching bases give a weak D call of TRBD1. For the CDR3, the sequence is CASSPRGPTNEKLFF. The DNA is TGCGCCAGCAGCCCTCGGGGACCAACTAATGAAAAACTGTTTTTT.